This section outlines one TCR beta chain sequence together with its context. With 3 bases removed from V and 2 bases from J, the gap between germline ends came to 14 bases. Germline CDR1 reads SGHVS; CDR2 reads FQNEAQ. There are 16 residues in the CDR3. This entry belongs to a study of blood T cell repertoires in COVID-19. Study in general: Italy, Spain and the United States were the sources of the convalescent and acute COVID-19 samples. T cells, B-cell-depleted T cells, or PBMCs supplied cDNA or gDNA.

Authors' analysis steps: Using reference gene primer amplification, nucleated cell counts were estimated. TCRdb's copy holds only in-frame clones and misses some; the assay was immunoSEQ multiplex PCR. D and trimming come from the DNA, and the V and J calls and clone size come from that table. The table shows under 500,000 clones, with roughly 89% occurring only once. The clonotype comes from a woman aged 30 to 39 with acute or convalescent COVID-19. The genes are TRBV7-8 and TRBJ1-3; possibly TRBD1 for D (5 bases). Material: peripheral blood. The CDR3 nucleotides read TGTGCCAGCAGCTTCATCGGGGGGGTAACTGGAAACACCATATATTTT. It is translated as CASSFIGGVTGNTIYF.